This T cell receptor (beta chain) was recorded in a study of blood T cells in healthy people across ages (dated by TCRdb to 2015 to 2017). With respect to the entire study: In model experiments, template switching captured roughly one uniquely barcoded TCR beta cDNA molecule for every two T cells. The study measured age-related changes in TCR beta repertoire diversity using deep sequencing normalized with unique cDNA molecular identifiers. Four age groups were formed from the donors: young (average approximately 15 years), middle-aged (just under 40), aged (under 70) and long-lived (approximately 80). Using the same blood draw, the study looked at two additional independent replicas of 1 million unique cDNA reads for two donors, one aged 18 to 29 and the other aged 80 or older.

In this sample, this clonotype turned up a few times. Its antigen is currently not known. The sample holds no much larger clone one base away, and base qualities are not on file. The CDR3, from cysteine to phenylalanine, totals 14 residues. Only the CDR3 region is kept as DNA, spanning 42 bases read in frame from base 1. V lost 6 bases and J lost 7 bases, and the count of bases not matched to a germline gene is 3. Libraries were constructed by 5' RACE. TCRdb names Illumina HiSeq 2500 as the instrument used. A second PCR of roughly 6 to 11 cycles was run with a J-beta primer mix and a sample-barcoded 5' primer. A unique molecular identifier was introduced onto each TCR beta cDNA molecule by a template-switch 5' adaptor carrying 12 random nucleotides. Each sample yielded at least 2.5 million CDR3-containing paired-end reads. First-strand cDNA was synthesized from all RNA with the Mint cDNA synthesis kit, primed by a TRBC-specific oligonucleotide. Following uracil-DNA glycosylase treatment, all cDNA underwent a first 18-cycle PCR with the universal primers M1SS and BC2_uni_R. Per the original workflow: Normalization of each sample was performed by random selection of 1 million high-quality reads, each carrying a distinct molecular identifier. Reads with shared molecular identifiers were discarded instead of being binned into consensus sequences. MiTCR, run with a Q25 quality threshold and the strictest error-elimination algorithm, handled CDR3 identification, clonotype clustering and error correction. A nonparametric unseen species model using Euler transformation provided a lower-bound estimate of total TCR beta diversity. TCRdb reprocessing: public reads trimmed at Q25 with fastp, clones called with MiXCR, in-frame beta chains kept. Every entry covers one CDR3 protein and lists the most common genes and DNA from its rows. These V and J calls rely on TCRdb rather than the paper's analysis. In this sample the table shows about 510,000 distinct CDR3 sequences, about 27% of which occur a single time. The ten largest clones take up approximately 3.3% of the sample.

The donors were roughly 39 Caucasian individuals from Russia, aged roughly 6 to 100 years, who were systemically healthy. Each donor gave about 11 milliliters of peripheral blood, drawn into EDTA-treated Vacutainer tubes. PBMCs were isolated by Ficoll-Paque density-gradient centrifugation, with at least 6 million obtained per sample. Total RNA was extracted from PBMCs with Trizol reagent, with at least 6 micrograms obtained per sample. Naive CD45RAhigh/CD27high T cell percentages were measured by flow cytometry on a PBMC aliquot from every donor. The paper's findings and limits, for the study overall: As age increased, observed TCR beta diversity per million T cells dropped in a roughly linear way, and a significant reduction was already evident by age about 36. Bulk unsorted PBMC profiling prevented conclusive comparison of naive and antigen-experienced compartments. Compared with the aged group, more naive CD4+ T cells, fewer expanded clones and increased TCR diversity were shown by the long-lived group, suggesting age selection. There was a strong correlation between observed TCR beta diversity and the percentage of naive T cells measured by flow cytometry. Estimates of total diversity from one million sequenced T cells were regarded as lower bounds and underestimates. Because donor CMV infection status was unknown, age-related changes in expanded clonotypes were potentially confounded.

A further study also used this sample, focusing on T cells of mothers and their children. As noted in the second study: Nine systemically healthy Caucasian individuals served as donors, namely three mothers together with their six children. cDNA synthesis used all of the extracted RNA, with roughly 1.6 ug of RNA in each 15 ul reaction. In the second PCR, sample barcodes and 2-4 random nucleotides were introduced via the M1S primer. Each mother yielded over 10 million TCR beta CDR3 reads and each child roughly 2.9 million reads. Thymic selection similarly shapes TCR recombination output in related and unrelated pairs, with minor effect from inherited differences. Normalized repertoire overlap was always found to be slightly, but never significantly, higher in related mother-child pairs than in unrelated mother-child pairs. With a sensitivity of roughly 93 clones per million clonotypes, no persistent microchimeric T cell clones were detected. In the study, deep NGS was used to compare the TCR beta repertoires of mothers and children, and features distinguishing related mother-child pairs from unrelated individuals were sought. The mean age was around 40 +/- 4 years for the mothers and roughly 10 +/- 4 years for the children. Libraries were sequenced on Illumina HiSeq 2000 with 100+100 nt paired-end reads after adapter ligation with NEBNext reagents. To prevent cross-contamination, the mother and child libraries were prepared a month apart and were sequenced in separate runs. For each donor, between roughly 500,000 and 2,300,000 distinct TCR beta clonotypes were identified. Naive TCR beta clonotypes were estimated from low-frequency clonotypes matched to each donor's FACS-determined naive share, without sorting.

The specimen sequenced was blood. The V and J segments used are TRBV12-3 or TRBV12-4 and TRBJ2-4, and 13 bases in between align with TRBD2. The sequence came from a boy aged 2-9 years in good health. CDR3 loop: CASSPLAGGNIQYF. The sequenced DNA: TGTGCCAGCAGCCCACTAGCGGGAGGGAACATTCAGTACTTC.